This T cell receptor beta chain appears in the sequencing data of a study of blood T cell repertoires in COVID-19. About the research overall: Samples came from the United States, Italy and Spain, spanning acute and convalescent COVID-19. In each case, the material was cDNA or gDNA derived from T cells, B-cell-depleted T cells, or PBMCs.

The CDR3 runs 14 residues. The germline V gene encodes CDR1 MGHRA and CDR2 YSYEKL. The V gene end was trimmed by 2 bases and the J gene end by 3 bases; junction bases not matched to a gene: 3. As handled by the study authors: Scientists estimated how many nucleated cells there were by amplifying reference gene primers. TCRdb's copy holds only in-frame clones and misses some; the assay was immunoSEQ multiplex PCR. For V, J and clone size, that table is used; D and trimming come from the DNA. In the table there are roughly 100,000 clones, around 87% of which are singletons. Recruited during active infection, patients (from Seattle) were subsequently followed longitudinally.

J is TRBJ1-2 and V is TRBV4-1; 7 bases are shared with TRBD1. Sequenced sample: peripheral blood. The sequence derives from a woman aged 50 to 60 with COVID-19, enrolled during active disease. The CDR3 DNA is TGCGCCAGCAGCCAATTGGGACAGCACTATGGCTACACCTTC. It encodes CASSQLGQHYGYTF.